This T cell receptor (beta chain) was recovered during a study of T cell repertoires in cytomegalovirus infection. The germline CDR1 and CDR2 sequences are MNHEY and SVGAGI. Trimming pared 8 bases from V and 3 bases from J, leaving 11 bases between. The CDR3 totals 13 residues. A single record per CDR3 protein comes from TCRdb applying MiXCR to the reads. The sample has 150,000 to 200,000 distinct CDR3 sequences, 25% to 30% seen once. The chain is built from TRBV6-5 and TRBJ2-1; D perhaps matches TRBD1 (6 bases). The receptor's source is a human donor in good health (CMV status not recorded). Some clones in this sample may be carry-over from other donors' samples. What was sequenced was PBMCs. CDR3 sequence reads: CASRTDIYNEQFF. DNA for the CDR3: TGTGCCAGCCGGACAGATATCTACAATGAGCAGTTCTTC.